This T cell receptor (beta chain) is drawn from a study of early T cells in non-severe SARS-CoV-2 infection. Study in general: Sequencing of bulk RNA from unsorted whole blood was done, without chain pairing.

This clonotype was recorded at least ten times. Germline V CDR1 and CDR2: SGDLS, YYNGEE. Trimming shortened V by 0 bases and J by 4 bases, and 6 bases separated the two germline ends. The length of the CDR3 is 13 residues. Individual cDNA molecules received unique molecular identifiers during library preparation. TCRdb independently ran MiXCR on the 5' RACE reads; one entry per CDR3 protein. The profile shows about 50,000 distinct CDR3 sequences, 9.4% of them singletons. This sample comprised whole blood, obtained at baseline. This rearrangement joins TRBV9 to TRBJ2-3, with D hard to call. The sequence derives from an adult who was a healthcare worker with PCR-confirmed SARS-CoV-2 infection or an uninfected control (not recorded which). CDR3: CASSVASPDTQYF. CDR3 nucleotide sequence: TGTGCCAGCAGCGTAGCTTCCCCAGATACGCAGTATTTT.